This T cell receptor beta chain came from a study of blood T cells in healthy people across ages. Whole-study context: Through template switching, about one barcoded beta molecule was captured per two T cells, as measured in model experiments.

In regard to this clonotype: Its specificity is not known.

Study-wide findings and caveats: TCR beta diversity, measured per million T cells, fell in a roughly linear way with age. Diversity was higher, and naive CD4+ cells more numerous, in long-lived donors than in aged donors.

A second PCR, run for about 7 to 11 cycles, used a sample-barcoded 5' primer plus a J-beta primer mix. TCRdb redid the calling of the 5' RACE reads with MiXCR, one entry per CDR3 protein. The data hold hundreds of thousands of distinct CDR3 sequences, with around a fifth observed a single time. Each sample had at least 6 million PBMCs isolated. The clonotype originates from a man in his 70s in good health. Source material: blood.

The CDR3 DNA is TGCAGTGCTAGAGGCGGGGTTTTGGATACGCAGTATTTT. It codes for CSARGGVLDTQYF. The V call is TRBV20-1, the J call TRBJ2-3; perhaps TRBD2 as D (6 bases). The germline CDR1 and CDR2 sequences are DFQATT and SNEGSKA (reference sequence). Between the trimmed V and J ends, which lost 1 base and 6 bases, there was a span of 11 bases. This CDR3 region has 13 residues.